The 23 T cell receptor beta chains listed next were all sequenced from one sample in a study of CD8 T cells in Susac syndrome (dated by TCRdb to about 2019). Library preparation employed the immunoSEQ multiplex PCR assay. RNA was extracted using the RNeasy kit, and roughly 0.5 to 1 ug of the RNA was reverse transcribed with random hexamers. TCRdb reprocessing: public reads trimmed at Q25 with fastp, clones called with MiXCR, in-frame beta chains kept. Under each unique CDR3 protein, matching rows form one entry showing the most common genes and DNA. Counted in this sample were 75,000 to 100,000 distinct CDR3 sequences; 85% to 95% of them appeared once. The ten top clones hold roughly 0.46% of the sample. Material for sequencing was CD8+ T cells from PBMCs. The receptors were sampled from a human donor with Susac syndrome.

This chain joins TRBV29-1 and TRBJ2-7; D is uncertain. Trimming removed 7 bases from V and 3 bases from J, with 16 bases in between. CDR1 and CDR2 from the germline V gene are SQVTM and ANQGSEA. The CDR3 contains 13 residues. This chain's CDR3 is CSAIRTDGYEQYF. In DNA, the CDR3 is TGCAGCGCGATAAGGACGGATGGCTACGAGCAGTACTTC.

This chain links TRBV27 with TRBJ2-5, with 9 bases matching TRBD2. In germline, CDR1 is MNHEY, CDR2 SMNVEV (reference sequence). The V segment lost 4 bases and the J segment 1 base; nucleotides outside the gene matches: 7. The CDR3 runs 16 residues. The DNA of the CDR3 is TGTGCCAGCAGTTCTGTAGCGGGAGACCGCCAAGAGACCCAGTACTTC. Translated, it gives CASSSVAGDRQETQYF.

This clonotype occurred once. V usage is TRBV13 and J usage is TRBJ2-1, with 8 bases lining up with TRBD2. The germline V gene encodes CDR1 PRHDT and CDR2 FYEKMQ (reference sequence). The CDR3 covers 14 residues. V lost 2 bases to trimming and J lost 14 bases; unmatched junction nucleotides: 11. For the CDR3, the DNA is TGTGCCAGCAGCTTAAACGCGGGAGGCCAAGTGAAGTTCTTC. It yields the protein CASSLNAGGQVKFF.

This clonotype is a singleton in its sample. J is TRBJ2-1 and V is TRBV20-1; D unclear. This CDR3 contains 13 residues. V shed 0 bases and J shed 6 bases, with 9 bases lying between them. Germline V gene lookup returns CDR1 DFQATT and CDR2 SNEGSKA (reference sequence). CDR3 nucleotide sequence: TGCAGTGCTAGAGATAGGACCGCCAATGAGCAGTTCTTC. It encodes CSARDRTANEQFF.

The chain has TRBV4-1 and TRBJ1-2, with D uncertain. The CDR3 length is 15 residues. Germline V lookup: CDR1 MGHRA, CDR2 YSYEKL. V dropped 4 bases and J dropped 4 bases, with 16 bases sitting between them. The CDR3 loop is CASSLGPSGPYGYTF. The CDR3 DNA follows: TGCGCCAGCAGCCTCGGGCCGTCGGGTCCCTATGGCTACACCTTC.

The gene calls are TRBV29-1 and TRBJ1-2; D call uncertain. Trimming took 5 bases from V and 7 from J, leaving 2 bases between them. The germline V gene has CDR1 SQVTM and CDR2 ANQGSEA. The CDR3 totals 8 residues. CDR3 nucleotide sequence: TGCAGCGTTACTGGCTACACCTTC. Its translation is CSVTGYTF.

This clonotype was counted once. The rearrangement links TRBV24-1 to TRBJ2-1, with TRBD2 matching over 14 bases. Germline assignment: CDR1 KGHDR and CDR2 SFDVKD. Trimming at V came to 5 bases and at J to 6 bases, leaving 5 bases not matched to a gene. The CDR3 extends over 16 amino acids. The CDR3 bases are TGTGCCACCAGTGCCGCGACTAGCGGGAGGGCCAATGAGCAGTTCTTC. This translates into CATSAATSGRANEQFF.

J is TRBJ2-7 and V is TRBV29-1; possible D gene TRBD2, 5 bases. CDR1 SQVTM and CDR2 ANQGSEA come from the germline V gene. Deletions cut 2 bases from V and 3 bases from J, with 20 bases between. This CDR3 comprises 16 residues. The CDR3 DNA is TGCAGCGTTGAACCACTCGAGGCGGGTTCAATCTACGAGCAGTACTTC. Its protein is CSVEPLEAGSIYEQYF.

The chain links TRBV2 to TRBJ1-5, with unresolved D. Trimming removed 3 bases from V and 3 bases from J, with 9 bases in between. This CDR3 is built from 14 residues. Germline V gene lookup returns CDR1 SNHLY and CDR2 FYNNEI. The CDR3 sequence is CASSEPMNNQPQHF. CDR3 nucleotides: TGTGCCAGCAGTGAGCCAATGAACAATCAGCCCCAGCATTTT.

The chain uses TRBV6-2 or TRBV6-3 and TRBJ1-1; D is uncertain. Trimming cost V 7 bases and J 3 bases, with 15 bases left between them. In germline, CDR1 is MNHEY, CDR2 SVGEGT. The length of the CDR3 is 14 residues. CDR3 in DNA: TGTGCCAGCACCCTGTCTCCGTACGACACTGAAGCTTTCTTT. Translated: CASTLSPYDTEAFF.

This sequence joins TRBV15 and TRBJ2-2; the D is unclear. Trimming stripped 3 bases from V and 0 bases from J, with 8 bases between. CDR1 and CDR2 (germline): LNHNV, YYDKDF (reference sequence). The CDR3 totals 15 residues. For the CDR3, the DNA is TGTGCCACCAGCAGGACCGGCGCGAACACCGGGGAGCTGTTTTTT. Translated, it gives CATSRTGANTGELFF.

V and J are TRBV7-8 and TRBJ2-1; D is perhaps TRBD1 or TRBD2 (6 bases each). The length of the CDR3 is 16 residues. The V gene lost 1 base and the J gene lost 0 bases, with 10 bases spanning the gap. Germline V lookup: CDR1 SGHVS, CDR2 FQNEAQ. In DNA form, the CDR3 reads TGTGCCAGCAGCTTAGAGGGGGGCTACTCCTACAATGAGCAGTTCTTC. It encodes CASSLEGGYSYNEQFF.

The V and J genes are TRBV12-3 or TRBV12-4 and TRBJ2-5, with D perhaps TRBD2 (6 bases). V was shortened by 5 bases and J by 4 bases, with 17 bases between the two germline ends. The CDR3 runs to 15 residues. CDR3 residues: CASSSRPPGGETQYF. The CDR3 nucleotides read TGTGCCAGCAGTAGCCGCCCGCCCGGGGGAGAGACCCAGTACTTC.

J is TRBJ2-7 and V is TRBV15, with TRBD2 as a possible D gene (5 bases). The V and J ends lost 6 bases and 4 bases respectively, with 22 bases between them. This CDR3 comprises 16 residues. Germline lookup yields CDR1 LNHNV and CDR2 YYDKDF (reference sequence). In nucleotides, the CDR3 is TGTGCCACCAGTCCAGACCGTATACTAGTAAATTACGAGCAGTACTTC. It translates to CATSPDRILVNYEQYF. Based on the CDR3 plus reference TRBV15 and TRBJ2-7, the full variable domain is DAMVIQNPRYQVTQFGKPVTLSCSQTLNHNVMYWYQQKSSQAPKLLFHYYDKDFNNEADTPDNFQSRRPNTSFCFLDIRSPGLGDTAMYLCATSPDRILVNYEQYFGPGTRLTVT.

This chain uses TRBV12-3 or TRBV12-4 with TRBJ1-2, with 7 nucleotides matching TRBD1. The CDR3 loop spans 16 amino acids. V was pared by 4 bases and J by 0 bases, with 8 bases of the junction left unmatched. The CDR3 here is CASSSPYRGANYGYTF. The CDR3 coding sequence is TGTGCCAGCAGTTCTCCATACAGGGGAGCTAACTATGGCTACACCTTC.

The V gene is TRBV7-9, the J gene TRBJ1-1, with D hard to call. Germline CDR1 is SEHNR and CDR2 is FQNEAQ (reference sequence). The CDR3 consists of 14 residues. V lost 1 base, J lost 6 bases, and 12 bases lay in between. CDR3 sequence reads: CASSLEDGRAEAFF. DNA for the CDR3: TGTGCCAGCAGCTTAGAAGACGGGCGGGCTGAAGCTTTCTTT.

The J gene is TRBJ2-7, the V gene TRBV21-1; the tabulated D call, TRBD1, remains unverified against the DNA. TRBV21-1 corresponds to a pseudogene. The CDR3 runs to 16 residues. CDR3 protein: CASSKALDSPSYEQYF. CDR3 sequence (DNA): TGTGCCAGCAGCAAAGCTTTGGACAGCCCCTCCTACGAGCAGTACTTC.

CDR3 sequence reads: CSAPGTGGMNTEAFF. Here the CDR3 DNA reads TGCAGCGCCCCCGGGACAGGGGGGATGAACACTGAAGCTTTCTTT. V gene TRBV29-1 combines with J gene TRBJ1-1; 11 bases fit TRBD1. V dropped 7 bases and J dropped 0; count of bases not matched to a gene: 7. Germline values: CDR1 SQVTM, CDR2 ANQGSEA. This CDR3 has 15 amino acids.

The CDR3 spells CSVVSEYNEQFF. DNA for the CDR3: TGCAGCGTTGTATCCGAGTACAATGAGCAGTTCTTC. V usage is TRBV29-1 and J usage is TRBJ2-1; D is unresolved. Trimming stripped 4 bases from V and 4 bases from J, with 8 bases between. CDR1 and CDR2 from the germline V gene are SQVTM and ANQGSEA. This CDR3 is built from 12 residues.

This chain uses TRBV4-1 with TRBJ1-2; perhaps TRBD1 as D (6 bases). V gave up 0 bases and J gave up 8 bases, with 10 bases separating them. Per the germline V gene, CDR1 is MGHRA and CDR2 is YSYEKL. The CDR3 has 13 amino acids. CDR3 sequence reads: CASSQEGGQGYTF. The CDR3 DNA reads TGCGCCAGCAGCCAAGAGGGAGGACAGGGCTACACCTTC.

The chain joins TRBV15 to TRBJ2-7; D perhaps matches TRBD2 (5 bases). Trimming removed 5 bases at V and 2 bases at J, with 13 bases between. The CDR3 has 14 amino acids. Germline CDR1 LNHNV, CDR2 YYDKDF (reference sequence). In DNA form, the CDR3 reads TGTGCCACCAGCTCCCGGACTTATACCTACGAGCAGTACTTC. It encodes CATSSRTYTYEQYF.

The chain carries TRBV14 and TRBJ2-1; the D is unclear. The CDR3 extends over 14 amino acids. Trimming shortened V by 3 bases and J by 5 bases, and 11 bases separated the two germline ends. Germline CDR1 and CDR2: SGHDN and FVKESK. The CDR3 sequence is CASSHAMGDNEQFF. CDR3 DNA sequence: TGTGCCAGCAGCCACGCCATGGGCGACAATGAGCAGTTCTTC.

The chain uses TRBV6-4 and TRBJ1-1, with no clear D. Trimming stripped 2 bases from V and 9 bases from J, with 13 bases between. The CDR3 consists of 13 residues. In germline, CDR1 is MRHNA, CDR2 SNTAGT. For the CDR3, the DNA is TGTGCCAGCAGTGACCTGGACGGCGGGAAAGCTTTCTTT. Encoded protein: CASSDLDGGKAFF.